In this sample, the clone carrying this TCR beta chain turned up a few times. Its matching antigen is unknown. The CDR3 is made up of 16 amino acids. Per the germline V gene, CDR1 is SEHNR and CDR2 is FQNEAQ (reference sequence). Unmatched junction bases numbered 12, after V lost 5 bases and J lost 2 bases. The time point: week 35, safety follow-up. Doses of 300 ug of mutant IDH1 20-mer peptide were given with topical imiquimod. Each patient was administered eight vaccinations, scheduled in weeks 1, 3, 5, 7, 11, 15, 19 and 23. Measured with immunoSEQ multiplex PCR; TCRdb has only the in-frame clones, and not every one. Among tens of thousands of clones listed, around 81% were seen once. This entry belongs to a study of a mutant IDH1 vaccine in newly diagnosed glioma. Study at large: The sex distribution of treated patients was about 62% male and roughly 38% female, with a mean age of 40.4 years.

General study findings and limits: Pseudoprogression appears to have had no connection to changes in top peripheral T cell clonotypes.

This chain connects TRBV7-9 to TRBJ2-7; 7 positions agree with TRBD1. Sample: PBMCs, taken from a glioma patient whose treatment included an IDH1 peptide vaccine. This clonotype originated in a woman aged 40 to 49 with glioma. Some clones in this sample may be carry-over from other donors' samples. CDR3 protein: CASSGKTGLLAYEQYF. The CDR3 DNA follows: TGTGCCAGCAGCGGAAAGACAGGGCTTCTCGCCTACGAGCAGTACTTC.